This T cell receptor (beta chain) was sequenced in a study of T cells in women clearing cervical HPV infection. Turning to the study itself: Blood came at first lesion visit for cases, post-clearance for controls. Cases' blood sampling followed lesion detection by median approximately 150 days (90 to 200). Study results and limitations: TRBV6-7 relative abundance averaged about 0.1% in cases and 0.16% in controls.

Assay used: immunoSEQ multiplex PCR; TCRdb lists only in-frame clones, some missing. This sample's table reports some 20,000 clones. The germline V gene encodes CDR1 SGHNT and CDR2 YYREEE (reference sequence). Trimming took 4 bases from V and 2 from J; bases not matched to a gene: 9. This CDR3 has 16 residues. All donors had a single incident cervical HPV16 infection, not prevalent. Concerning this clone itself: Its antigen is as yet unknown. The read terminates 3 residues ahead of where the CDR3 ends, so the germline J gene completes it.

This receptor was taken from a woman aged 18 to 69 with a cervical HPV16 infection that either progressed to CIN3+ or cleared (not recorded which). The chain has TRBV5-4 and TRBJ2-1; 7 bases are shared with TRBD2. Material for sequencing was blood buffy coat. CDR3 DNA (partial): TGTGCCAGCAGCGGGGGAGTAGCGGGCCCCTACAATGAG. It specifies CASSGGVAGPYNE. The whole CDR3 protein is CASSGGVAGPYNEQFF. The full variable domain, with the rest looked up from reference TRBV5-4 and TRBJ2-1, is ETGVTQSPTHLIKTRGQQVTLRCSSQSGHNTVSWYQQALGQGPQFIFQYYREEENGRGNFPPRFSGLQFPNYSSELNVNALELDDSALYLCASSGGVAGPYNEQFFGPGTRLTVL.